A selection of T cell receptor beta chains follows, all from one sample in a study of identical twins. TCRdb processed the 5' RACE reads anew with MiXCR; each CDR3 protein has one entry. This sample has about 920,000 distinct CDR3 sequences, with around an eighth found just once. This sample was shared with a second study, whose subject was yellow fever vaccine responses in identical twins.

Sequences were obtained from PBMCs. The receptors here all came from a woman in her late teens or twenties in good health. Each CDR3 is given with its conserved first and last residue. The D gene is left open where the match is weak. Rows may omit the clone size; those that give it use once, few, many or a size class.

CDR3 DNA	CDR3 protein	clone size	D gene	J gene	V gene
TGTGCCAGCAGCTTGACAGGGCGACGGACCGGGGAGCTGTTTTTT	CASSLTGRRTGELFF	many	TRBD1	TRBJ2-2	TRBV12-3/TRBV12-4
TGCGCCAGCAGTTCTTACCGGACTAGCGGGAGCACAGATACGCAGTATTTT	CASSSYRTSGSTDTQYF	.	TRBD2	TRBJ2-3	TRBV5-1
TGCGCCAGCAGCCCCGGGGGGTTTGGAGATACGCAGTATTTT	CASSPGGFGDTQYF	.	TRBD2	TRBJ2-3	TRBV4-1
TGCAGTGCCCCCAACCGCGCTTCCTACAATGAGCAGTTCTTC	CSAPNRASYNEQFF	.	.	TRBJ2-1	TRBV20-1
TGTGCCAGCAGCCTAAACGAGGAGACGCAGTATTTT	CASSLNEETQYF	few	.	TRBJ2-3	TRBV7-9
TGTGCCACCAGGGGACTCGGCGATGAGCAGTTCTTC	CATRGLGDEQFF	.	.	TRBJ2-1	TRBV2
TGCGCCAGCAGCTTGGGGACGGGGAAAGCTAACTATGGCTACACCTTC	CASSLGTGKANYGYTF	.	.	TRBJ1-2	TRBV5-1
TGCGCCAGCAGCCAGATTGGGGGGACCCAGTACTTC	CASSQIGGTQYF	.	.	TRBJ2-5	TRBV4-1
TGCGCCAGCAGCCCCCTCTTCCGGACAGTACAAGAGACCCAGTACTTC	CASSPLFRTVQETQYF	few	.	TRBJ2-5	TRBV4-1
TGCAGTGCTAGAGTAGTCCAGAAAGAGACCCAGTACTTC	CSARVVQKETQYF	.	.	TRBJ2-5	TRBV20-1
TGCGCCAGCAGCTTCGACGGGTTTCGGGGGTACACCTTC	CASSFDGFRGYTF	.	.	TRBJ1-2	TRBV5-1
TGTGCCAGCAGGAGCCCCGGGACAGGGCGGCAAGAGACCCAGTACTTC	CASRSPGTGRQETQYF	few	TRBD1	TRBJ2-5	TRBV2
TGTGCCAGCAGCAGTGCGGCAGCCCCTTCTACGCAGTATTTT	CASSSAAAPSTQYF	.	.	TRBJ2-3	TRBV7-7